This T cell receptor (beta chain) comes out of a study of T cell clonality in common variable immunodeficiency. The CDR3 is 15 residues long. V shed 6 bases, J shed 8 bases, and the junction held 13 bases outside the gene matches. Germline V gives CDR1 MNHEY, CDR2 SVGEGT. Donors gave roughly 5 to 8 ml heparinized peripheral whole blood. This clone was observed at least ten times. The CDR3 end falls 3 residues outside the read, so it is completed with the germline J gene. Sequencing used immunoSEQ multiplex PCR; TCRdb keeps in-frame clones, though not all of them. The sample presents about 39,000 clones, none singletons.

The rearrangement uses TRBV6-2 or TRBV6-3 and TRBJ2-1, with 7 bases aligning to TRBD2. The TCR originated in a person aged 18-70 years in good health. The sequencing sample was made of peripheral blood mononuclear cells. CDR3 DNA (partial): TGTGCCAGCAGCTCCCGGGAGGCAGGGAGGTATGAG. As protein: CASSSREAGRYE. The whole CDR3 reads CASSSREAGRYEQFF.